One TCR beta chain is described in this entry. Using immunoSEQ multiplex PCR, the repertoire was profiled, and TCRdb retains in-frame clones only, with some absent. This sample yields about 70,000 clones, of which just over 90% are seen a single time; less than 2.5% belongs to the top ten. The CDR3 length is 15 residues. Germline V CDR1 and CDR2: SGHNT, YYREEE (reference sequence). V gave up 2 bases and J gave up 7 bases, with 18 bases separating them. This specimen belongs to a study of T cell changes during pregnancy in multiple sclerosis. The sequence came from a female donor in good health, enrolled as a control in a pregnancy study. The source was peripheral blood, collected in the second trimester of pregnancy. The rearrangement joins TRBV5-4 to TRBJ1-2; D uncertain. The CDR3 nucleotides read TGTGCCAGCAGCTTTCCTTGGAGAGGGAAGAGTGGCTACACCTTC. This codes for CASSFPWRGKSGYTF.